One and the same sample provided the 20 T cell receptor beta chains below, sequenced in a study of T-cell memory formation after mild COVID-19. TCRdb analysed the 5' RACE reads with MiXCR anew, one entry per CDR3 protein. The sample lists just over 350,000 distinct CDR3 sequences; approximately 14% were seen once. Specimen: PBMCs or a T cell subset sorted from them (not recorded which). The source of these receptors is a man aged 18 to 29 who had mild COVID-19 (a few samples of this study predate the infection). Cell type and time point are not known.

This chain uses TRBV27 with TRBJ2-3; 9 nucleotides agree with TRBD2. The CDR3 runs 17 residues. The junction had 12 bases not matched to a gene; V was cut back by 4 bases and J by 4 bases. CDR1 is MNHEY and CDR2 is SMNVEV in the germline V gene (reference sequence). In DNA form, the CDR3 reads TGTGCCAGCAGTTCCCCGCTGAGCGGGGGGCCCCCAGATACGCAGTATTTT. It translates to CASSSPLSGGPPDTQYF.

The rearrangement joins TRBV3-1 to TRBJ1-2; D may be TRBD1 (5 bases). Germline V gene data show CDR1 as LGHDT and CDR2 as YNNKEL (reference sequence). The CDR3 has 14 residues. The germline V and J ends were trimmed by 3 bases and 4 bases, with 12 bases remaining between them. CDR3 DNA sequence: TGTGCCAGCAGCCACCTCCAGGGTACCTATGGCTACACCTTC. As protein: CASSHLQGTYGYTF.

Ten or more counts support this clonotype. V and J are TRBV6-2 or TRBV6-3 and TRBJ2-7, with 9 bases lining up with TRBD1. This CDR3 has 14 amino acids. Trimming took 0 bases from V and 3 from J; bases not matched to a gene: 0. Germline assignment: CDR1 MNHEY and CDR2 SVGEGT. The CDR3 loop is CASSYSTGGYEQYF. In DNA form, the CDR3 reads TGTGCCAGCAGTTACTCGACAGGGGGCTACGAGCAGTACTTC.

This clonotype was picked up a small number of times. The chain combines TRBV9 with TRBJ1-1; D remains unclear. Trimming took 0 bases from V and 0 from J, leaving 15 bases between them. In germline, CDR1 is SGDLS, CDR2 YYNGEE. The CDR3 is made up of 17 amino acids. The DNA of the CDR3 is TGTGCCAGCAGCGTAGACCCAGAAGGAGTTATGAACACTGAAGCTTTCTTT. Residues: CASSVDPEGVMNTEAFF.

This clonotype came up many times. This chain joins TRBV6-5 and TRBJ1-1, with D unclear. The CDR3 contains 14 residues. Trimming removed 2 bases from V and 5 bases from J, with 12 bases in between. The germline V gene encodes CDR1 MNHEY and CDR2 SVGAGI. In DNA form, the CDR3 reads TGTGCCAGCAGTTACATGAGCCTCGGGACTGAAGCTTTCTTT. Translation: CASSYMSLGTEAFF.

This clonotype came up a few times. J is TRBJ1-2 and V is TRBV9; possible D gene TRBD1, 5 bases. Germline V gene lookup returns CDR1 SGDLS and CDR2 YYNGEE. Trimming removed 0 bases from V and 3 bases from J, with 9 bases in between. The CDR3 has 14 residues. DNA of the CDR3: TGTGCCAGCAGCGTAGGAATAGGGGACTATGGCTACACCTTC. It yields the protein CASSVGIGDYGYTF.

This clonotype was detected a few times. This chain joins TRBV7-9 and TRBJ1-5, with D unclear. The germline V gene has CDR1 SEHNR and CDR2 FQNEAQ (reference sequence). The CDR3 is made up of 14 amino acids. The V end lost 5 bases, the J end lost 6 bases, and 14 bases lay between the germline ends. The chain's CDR3 is CASSPGLTSQPQHF. The CDR3 DNA reads TGTGCCAGCAGCCCTGGACTAACCAGTCAGCCCCAGCATTTT.

This clonotype showed up just a few times. This sequence joins TRBV4-1 and TRBJ2-3; D remains ambiguous. CDR1 MGHRA and CDR2 YSYEKL come from the germline V gene. Trimming shortened V by 6 bases and J by 9 bases, and 13 bases separated the two germline ends. The CDR3 spans 12 residues. The CDR3 protein is CASSDLGVTQYF. As DNA, the CDR3 is TGCGCCAGCAGTGACCTTGGGGTGACGCAGTATTTT.

The chain is built from TRBV5-1 and TRBJ1-2; 9 nucleotides agree with TRBD1. CDR1 and CDR2 (germline): SGHRS, YFSETQ. The length of the CDR3 is 18 residues. V dropped 4 bases and J dropped 1; count of bases not matched to a gene: 14. The CDR3 region is CASSPAPGQGQSNYGYTF. As DNA, the CDR3 is TGCGCCAGCAGCCCGGCCCCCGGACAGGGGCAGAGTAACTATGGCTACACCTTC.

This clonotype was seen more than once but under ten times. A junction boundary mismatches the germline segment, possibly from a read error. The V call is TRBV30, the J call TRBJ2-4; D possibly uses TRBD1 or TRBD2 (6 bases each). Germline-derived CDR1 and CDR2 are GTSNPN and SVGIG (reference sequence). The CDR3 has 13 amino acids. CDR3 in DNA: TGTGCCGGGAGAATGCCGGGGGCCGACATTCAGTACTTC. It encodes CAGRMPGADIQYF.

This clonotype appeared a few times. The J gene is TRBJ2-2, the V gene TRBV12-3 or TRBV12-4; perhaps TRBD2 as D (5 bases). This CDR3 region has 16 residues. The V end lost 6 bases, the J end lost 4 bases, and 18 bases lay between the germline ends. CDR3 sequence reads: CASSSNRGSGTGELFF. CDR3 DNA sequence: TGTGCCAGCAGCTCTAATAGAGGGAGTGGCACCGGGGAGCTGTTTTTT.

This clonotype was seen only a few times. Here the CDR3 DNA reads TGCGCCAGCAGCCTTAGGCAGGCCACTAATGAAAAACTGTTTTTT. Translating gives CASSLRQATNEKLFF. The V gene is TRBV4-1, the J gene TRBJ1-4, with D unclear. The CDR3 loop spans 15 amino acids. Germline assignment: CDR1 MGHRA and CDR2 YSYEKL. Trimming removed 4 bases at V and 2 bases at J, with 11 bases between.

The V gene is TRBV5-1, the J gene TRBJ2-3; no clear D. Germline lookup yields CDR1 SGHRS and CDR2 YFSETQ. V was clipped by 0 bases and J by 7 bases, with 9 bases between them. CDR3 length: 13 amino acids. CDR3: CASSLEVQNTQYF. In DNA, the CDR3 is TGCGCCAGCAGCTTGGAAGTTCAGAATACGCAGTATTTT.

This clonotype was observed a handful of times. The gene calls are TRBV27 and TRBJ2-2; possible D gene TRBD2, 6 bases. The V gene lost 3 bases and the J gene lost 2 bases, with 16 bases spanning the gap. This CDR3 contains 17 residues. Per germline, CDR1 MNHEY and CDR2 SMNVEV (reference sequence). DNA for the CDR3: TGTGCCAGCAGTTTCAGGGCGGGATTATCCAACACCGGGGAGCTGTTTTTT. Amino acids: CASSFRAGLSNTGELFF.

V gene TRBV7-3 combines with J gene TRBJ2-1; D may be TRBD1 (6 bases). The germline V gene encodes CDR1 SGHTA and CDR2 FQGTGA. Trimming removed 6 bases at V and 4 bases at J, with 16 bases between. The CDR3 length is 15 residues. The CDR3 coding sequence is TGTGCCAGCAGTACCGGGACACTTACTTACAATGAGCAGTTCTTC. It codes for CASSTGTLTYNEQFF.

This clonotype was counted a few times. The chain combines TRBV12-3 or TRBV12-4 with TRBJ2-2; D not resolved. Between the trimmed V and J ends, which lost 7 bases and 7 bases, there was a span of 10 bases. The CDR3 is 12 amino acids. DNA for the CDR3: TGTGCCAGCACCGCGTCCCGCGGGGAGCTGTTTTTT. Protein sequence: CASTASRGELFF.

V gene TRBV28 combines with J gene TRBJ1-2, with D uncertain. The CDR3 is 15 amino acids. CDR1 is MDHEN and CDR2 is SYDVKM in the germline V gene. Trimming left V 2 bases short and J 3 bases short, with 13 bases between. The CDR3, as DNA: TGTGCCAGCAGTTTAGGCCCCGAGGGTCACTATGGCTACACCTTC. Its protein product is CASSLGPEGHYGYTF.

This clonotype was seen repeatedly, ten times or more. CDR3 amino acids: CATSRGTGGVVANVLTF. CDR3 bases: TGTGCCACCAGCAGAGGGACAGGGGGCGTCGTGGCCAACGTCCTGACTTTC. The chain links TRBV15 to TRBJ2-6; TRBD1 matches 11 bases. Germline CDR1 and CDR2: LNHNV and YYDKDF (reference sequence). The junction had 5 bases not matched to a gene; V was cut back by 1 base and J by 6 bases. The CDR3 runs 17 residues.

This clonotype occurred a few times. This chain joins TRBV15 and TRBJ2-2; either TRBD1 or TRBD2 may fit D (5 bases each). The germline gives CDR1 LNHNV, CDR2 YYDKDF (reference sequence). CDR3 length equals 19 residues. The V gene lost 0 bases and the J gene lost 3 bases, with 20 bases spanning the gap. The CDR3 coding sequence is TGTGCCACCAGCAGAGAGGGGACGGGCCCAGCCCGTCACACCGGGGAGCTGTTTTTT. Translation: CATSREGTGPARHTGELFF.

The sample holds a few counts of this clonotype. The chain is built from TRBV5-1 and TRBJ1-1, with D perhaps matching TRBD1 (5 bases). The CDR3 is 14 amino acids. Germline V lookup: CDR1 SGHRS, CDR2 YFSETQ. Trimming took off 3 bases at V and 5 bases at J, with 14 bases between the two ends. The CDR3 protein is CASSSGTGGTEAFF. Here the CDR3 DNA reads TGCGCCAGCAGCTCTGGGACGGGGGGAACTGAAGCTTTCTTT. Complete variable domain (other parts from reference TRBV5-1 and TRBJ1-1): KAGVTQTPRYLIKTRGQQVTLSCSPISGHRSVSWYQQTPGQGLQFLFEYFSETQRNKGNFPGRFSGRQFSNSRSEMNVSTLELGDSALYLCASSSGTGGTEAFFGQGTRLTVV.